This is a list of T cell receptor beta chains from one sample in a study of neurological immune-mediated disorders. TCRdb recomputed calls from the 5' RACE reads with MiXCR, one row per CDR3 protein. The data contain tens of thousands of distinct CDR3 sequences, about 13% of them singletons. Sample: CD4+ T cells from blood. The source of these receptors is a female donor with HTLV-1-associated myelopathy (HAM/TSP). CDR3s include the opening cysteine and the closing phenylalanine or tryptophan. The order of the fields is V gene, J gene, D gene, clone size, CDR3 protein, CDR3 DNA. The D gene is left open where the match is weak. Expanded clones get a size class; other rows say once, few or many, or leave the size out.

V gene: TRBV20-1
J gene: TRBJ2-5
D gene: -
clone size: many
CDR3 protein: CSARRTENIQETQYF
CDR3 DNA: TGCAGTGCTCGTCGGACCGAGAATATACAAGAGACCCAGTACTTC

V gene: TRBV5-6
J gene: TRBJ2-5
D gene: -
clone size: many
CDR3 protein: CASRTYLGSDQETQYF
CDR3 DNA: TGTGCCAGCAGAACCTATCTCGGGAGTGACCAAGAGACCCAGTACTTC

V gene: TRBV5-1
J gene: TRBJ1-2
D gene: -
clone size: -
CDR3 protein: CASSLGTGGYTF
CDR3 DNA: TGCGCCAGCAGCCTCGGCACAGGGGGCTACACCTTC

V gene: TRBV20-1
J gene: TRBJ2-5
D gene: TRBD2
clone size: -
CDR3 protein: CSAPRTSGQETQYF
CDR3 DNA: TGCAGTGCTCCTCGGACTAGCGGACAAGAGACCCAGTACTTC

V gene: TRBV25-1
J gene: TRBJ2-5
D gene: -
clone size: many
CDR3 protein: CASRREGVQTQYF
CDR3 DNA: TGTGCCAGCAGGAGGGAGGGGGTACAGACCCAGTACTTC

V gene: TRBV12-3/TRBV12-4
J gene: TRBJ2-2
D gene: TRBD1
clone size: many
CDR3 protein: CASSRDRESGELFF
CDR3 DNA: TGTGCCAGCAGTCGGGACAGGGAATCCGGGGAGCTGTTTTTT

V gene: TRBV10-3
J gene: TRBJ2-3
D gene: TRBD2
clone size: few
CDR3 protein: CAISPGLAGGVRGTDTQYF
CDR3 DNA: TGTGCCATCAGTCCGGGACTAGCGGGAGGTGTGCGGGGCACAGATACGCAGTATTTT

V gene: TRBV13
J gene: TRBJ2-7
D gene: -
clone size: many
CDR3 protein: CASSSSPGAGTYEQYF
CDR3 DNA: TGTGCCAGCAGCTCCTCCCCGGGCGCCGGGACCTACGAGCAGTACTTC

V gene: TRBV5-6
J gene: TRBJ1-3
D gene: -
clone size: many
CDR3 protein: CASSLGPAPGNTIYF
CDR3 DNA: TGTGCCAGCAGCTTGGGTCCGGCACCTGGAAACACCATATATTTT

V gene: TRBV20-1
J gene: TRBJ2-2
D gene: TRBD2
clone size: many
CDR3 protein: CSARMAGVNTGELFF
CDR3 DNA: TGCAGTGCTAGGATGGCGGGAGTAAACACCGGGGAGCTGTTTTTT

V gene: TRBV6-2/TRBV6-3
J gene: TRBJ1-5
D gene: -
clone size: few
CDR3 protein: CASSYPYQPQHF
CDR3 DNA: TGTGCCAGCAGTTACCCCTATCAGCCCCAGCATTTT

V gene: TRBV20-1
J gene: TRBJ1-6
D gene: -
clone size: many
CDR3 protein: CSAREGSSYNSPLHF
CDR3 DNA: TGCAGTGCTAGGGAGGGAAGCTCCTATAATTCACCCCTCCACTTT

V gene: TRBV11-2
J gene: TRBJ2-7
D gene: -
clone size: many
CDR3 protein: CASSLDRVSYEQYF
CDR3 DNA: TGTGCCAGCAGCTTAGACAGGGTCTCCTACGAGCAGTACTTC

V gene: TRBV20-1
J gene: TRBJ2-5
D gene: -
clone size: many
CDR3 protein: CSARDGRGSRTQYF
CDR3 DNA: TGCAGTGCTAGAGACGGAAGGGGCTCGCGGACCCAGTACTTC

V gene: TRBV10-3
J gene: TRBJ2-7
D gene: TRBD2
clone size: many
CDR3 protein: CAITKRGPLDEQYF
CDR3 DNA: TGTGCCATCACCAAGCGGGGGCCCTTGGACGAGCAGTACTTC

V gene: TRBV15
J gene: TRBJ1-4
D gene: -
clone size: many
CDR3 protein: CATSRDGGTNEKLFF
CDR3 DNA: TGTGCCACCAGCAGAGACGGGGGCACTAATGAAAAACTGTTTTTT

V gene: TRBV3-1
J gene: TRBJ1-1
D gene: -
clone size: many
CDR3 protein: CASSQEDRAYTEAFF
CDR3 DNA: TGTGCCAGCAGCCAAGAGGACCGGGCTTATACTGAAGCTTTCTTT

V gene: TRBV12-3/TRBV12-4
J gene: TRBJ2-1
D gene: -
clone size: many
CDR3 protein: CASSFAPISGEYNEQFF
CDR3 DNA: TGTGCCAGCAGTTTTGCACCCATTAGCGGAGAGTACAATGAGCAGTTCTTC

V gene: TRBV5-1
J gene: TRBJ2-1
D gene: TRBD2
clone size: many
CDR3 protein: CASSLKPLAGDYNEQFF
CDR3 DNA: TGCGCCAGCAGCTTGAAGCCCCTAGCGGGGGACTACAATGAGCAGTTCTTC

V gene: TRBV20-1
J gene: TRBJ2-1
D gene: TRBD2
clone size: many
CDR3 protein: CSARADRLAGEAFF
CDR3 DNA: TGCAGTGCTAGAGCGGACAGACTAGCGGGAGAGGCGTTCTTC

V gene: TRBV5-1
J gene: TRBJ2-7
D gene: -
clone size: many
CDR3 protein: CASSLEGITYEQYF
CDR3 DNA: TGCGCCAGCAGCTTGGAGGGGATTACCTACGAGCAGTACTTC

V gene: TRBV20-1
J gene: TRBJ2-7
D gene: TRBD2
clone size: many
CDR3 protein: CSARDRLAGTYEQYF
CDR3 DNA: TGCAGTGCTAGAGATCGACTAGCGGGGACCTACGAGCAGTACTTC

V gene: TRBV5-1
J gene: TRBJ2-7
D gene: TRBD2
clone size: few
CDR3 protein: CASSATPGLAGVGEQYF
CDR3 DNA: TGCGCCAGCAGCGCCACTCCGGGACTAGCGGGGGTTGGCGAGCAGTACTTC

V gene: TRBV10-3
J gene: TRBJ2-1
D gene: -
clone size: many
CDR3 protein: CAISDDRSSYNEQFF
CDR3 DNA: TGTGCCATCAGTGATGACAGGAGCTCCTACAATGAGCAGTTCTTC

V gene: TRBV3-1
J gene: TRBJ2-7
D gene: -
clone size: many
CDR3 protein: CASSNRERVSF
CDR3 DNA: TGTGCCAGCAGCAACCGTGAGAGGGTTTCGTTC

V gene: TRBV12-3/TRBV12-4
J gene: TRBJ2-5
D gene: -
clone size: many
CDR3 protein: CASSFTQETQYF
CDR3 DNA: TGTGCCAGCAGTTTCACCCAAGAGACCCAGTACTTC

V gene: TRBV20-1
J gene: TRBJ1-1
D gene: -
clone size: many
CDR3 protein: CSALDKNTEAFF
CDR3 DNA: TGCAGTGCTTTGGACAAGAACACTGAAGCTTTCTTT

V gene: TRBV14
J gene: TRBJ2-1
D gene: -
clone size: many
CDR3 protein: CASRRGAYNEQFF
CDR3 DNA: TGTGCCAGCAGGAGGGGCGCCTACAATGAGCAGTTCTTC

V gene: TRBV20-1
J gene: TRBJ2-1
D gene: TRBD2
clone size: many
CDR3 protein: CSVSSGGLEQFF
CDR3 DNA: TGCAGTGTTTCTAGCGGGGGCCTGGAGCAGTTCTTC

V gene: TRBV5-1
J gene: TRBJ2-1
D gene: -
clone size: many
CDR3 protein: CASSIQQGNNEQFF
CDR3 DNA: TGCGCCAGCAGCATCCAACAGGGAAACAATGAGCAGTTCTTC

V gene: TRBV10-2
J gene: TRBJ2-1
D gene: -
clone size: many
CDR3 protein: CASSESAGSFYNEQFF
CDR3 DNA: TGCGCCAGCAGTGAGTCCGCCGGGAGCTTCTACAATGAGCAGTTCTTC

V gene: TRBV20-1
J gene: TRBJ1-6
D gene: -
clone size: -
CDR3 protein: CSANRQTYNSPLNF
CDR3 DNA: TGCAGTGCTAATAGACAGACCTATAATTCACCCCTCAACTTT

V gene: TRBV24-1
J gene: TRBJ2-2
D gene: TRBD1
clone size: many
CDR3 protein: CATGGQGDTTGELFF
CDR3 DNA: TGTGCCACCGGGGGACAGGGGGATACCACCGGGGAGCTGTTTTTT

V gene: TRBV5-1
J gene: TRBJ2-2
D gene: -
clone size: many
CDR3 protein: CASSLEDRSAGELFF
CDR3 DNA: TGCGCCAGCAGCTTGGAAGACAGGTCGGCCGGGGAGCTGTTTTTT

V gene: TRBV5-1
J gene: TRBJ2-6
D gene: -
clone size: many
CDR3 protein: CASTPRGSGANVLTF
CDR3 DNA: TGCGCCAGCACCCCGAGGGGGTCCGGGGCCAACGTCCTGACTTTC

V gene: TRBV20-1
J gene: TRBJ2-7
D gene: -
clone size: many
CDR3 protein: CSAALRSTGEQYF
CDR3 DNA: TGCAGTGCTGCACTACGAAGTACGGGGGAGCAGTACTTC

V gene: TRBV5-1
J gene: TRBJ2-5
D gene: -
clone size: once
CDR3 protein: CASSFYICSARIGRIQETQYF
CDR3 DNA: -

V gene: TRBV24-1
J gene: TRBJ2-1
D gene: -
clone size: many
CDR3 protein: CATSLKARNEQFF
CDR3 DNA: TGTGCCACCAGCCTCAAAGCCCGCAATGAGCAGTTCTTC

V gene: TRBV20-1
J gene: TRBJ1-5
D gene: -
clone size: many
CDR3 protein: CSARTDTSQPQHF
CDR3 DNA: TGCAGTGCTAGGACCGATACAAGTCAGCCCCAGCATTTT

V gene: TRBV20-1
J gene: TRBJ2-6
D gene: -
clone size: medium-sized
CDR3 protein: CSASPPGANVLTF
CDR3 DNA: TGCAGTGCTAGCCCCCCTGGGGCCAACGTCCTGACTTTC

V gene: TRBV5-1
J gene: TRBJ2-1
D gene: TRBD1
clone size: many
CDR3 protein: CASSLGTGGSLASYNEQFF
CDR3 DNA: TGCGCCAGCAGCCTGGGGACAGGGGGCTCGCTAGCCTCCTACAATGAGCAGTTCTTC

V gene: TRBV7-2
J gene: TRBJ2-7
D gene: -
clone size: many
CDR3 protein: CASSVAFPSEQYF
CDR3 DNA: TGTGCCAGCAGCGTCGCCTTTCCCTCCGAGCAGTACTTC

V gene: TRBV20-1
J gene: TRBJ1-2
D gene: -
clone size: many
CDR3 protein: CSARAPDNGYTF
CDR3 DNA: TGCAGTGCTAGGGCCCCGGATAATGGCTACACCTTC

V gene: TRBV3-1
J gene: TRBJ1-1
D gene: TRBD1
clone size: many
CDR3 protein: CASSERTGSNTEAFF
CDR3 DNA: TGTGCCAGCAGCGAACGGACAGGTTCGAACACTGAAGCTTTCTTT

V gene: TRBV20-1
J gene: TRBJ2-1
D gene: -
clone size: many
CDR3 protein: CSARDSGRGRNEQFF
CDR3 DNA: TGCAGTGCTAGAGATTCAGGGAGGGGGAGGAATGAGCAGTTCTTC

V gene: TRBV20-1
J gene: TRBJ1-4
D gene: -
clone size: many
CDR3 protein: CSARSEDEKLFF
CDR3 DNA: TGCAGTGCTAGGTCGGAGGATGAAAAACTGTTTTTT